These 16 T cell receptor beta chains share one sample of origin, sequenced in a study of OX40 agonist ivuxolimab in advanced cancers. Here immunoSEQ multiplex PCR was the method, and the copy in TCRdb shows in-frame clones only, minus some. The top ten hold about 3.8% of the sample, which has under 20,000 clones, roughly 84% seen once. Sequenced material: CD4+ or CD8+ T cells sorted from blood, taken in a trial of the OX40 agonist ivuxolimab. Source of these receptors: an adult with an advanced solid tumor such as melanoma, head and neck, liver or kidney cancer.

This chain uses TRBV5-5 with TRBJ2-1, with 10 bases lining up with TRBD2. The V segment lost 4 bases and the J segment 3 bases; nucleotides outside the gene matches: 4. This CDR3 comprises 15 residues. Looked up from germline, CDR1 is SGHKS and CDR2 is YYEKEE (reference sequence). This chain's CDR3 is CASSLGLADYNEQFF. The CDR3 nucleotides read TGTGCCAGCAGCCTCGGACTAGCGGACTACAATGAGCAGTTCTTC.

The genes are TRBV30 and TRBJ2-1; D remains unclear. V was trimmed by 2 bases and J by 6 bases, leaving 8 bases between them. The germline gives CDR1 GTSNPN, CDR2 SVGIG (reference sequence). The CDR3 length is 12 residues. CDR3 nucleotides: TGTGCCTGGAGTACCAGTACCAATGAGCAGTTCTTC. Translated: CAWSTSTNEQFF.

This clone was detected only once. The V call is TRBV18, the J call TRBJ2-7, with TRBD1 matching 7 bases. V dropped 4 bases and J dropped 1; count of bases not matched to a gene: 4. Germline lookup yields CDR1 KGHSH and CDR2 LQKENI. This CDR3 is 14 amino acids long. The CDR3 DNA reads TGTGCCAGCTCACAGCGGACAGGTTCCTACGAGCAGTACTTC. Translation: CASSQRTGSYEQYF.

A remark on this clone: The sample holds other DNA sequences that translate to the same CDR3. The chain joins TRBV5-1 to TRBJ2-7; 7 bases match TRBD1. The CDR3 extends over 15 amino acids. The V gene end was trimmed by 3 bases and the J gene end by 2 bases; junction bases not matched to a gene: 8. Germline V gene lookup returns CDR1 SGHRS and CDR2 YFSETQ. CDR3 nucleotides: TGCGCCAGCAGCTCTAACCGGGACAGCACCTACGAGCAGTACTTC. It yields the protein CASSSNRDSTYEQYF. The whole variable domain, filled in from reference TRBV5-1 and TRBJ2-7, reads KAGVTQTPRYLIKTRGQQVTLSCSPISGHRSVSWYQQTPGQGLQFLFEYFSETQRNKGNFPGRFSGRQFSNSRSEMNVSTLELGDSALYLCASSSNRDSTYEQYFGPGTRLTVT.

This clone appeared a single time. This sequence joins TRBV11-1 and TRBJ2-1; 11 bases agree with TRBD1. Trimming cost V 4 bases and J 3 bases; bases outside gene matches: 2. This CDR3 region has 15 residues. Germline CDR1 and CDR2: SGHAT and FQDESV (reference sequence). CDR3 sequence reads: CASSYGTGGYNEQFF. The DNA of the CDR3 is TGTGCCAGCAGCTATGGGACAGGGGGCTACAATGAGCAGTTCTTC.

The J gene is TRBJ2-3, the V gene TRBV9; 12 nucleotides agree with TRBD2. This CDR3 has 17 amino acids. V was pared by 2 bases and J by 4 bases, with 8 bases of the junction left unmatched. Germline V gene data show CDR1 as SGDLS and CDR2 as YYNGEE. The CDR3 nucleotides read TGTGCCAGCAGCGTGGGACTAGCGGGCTTGGGCGCAGATACGCAGTATTTT. Its protein product is CASSVGLAGLGADTQYF.

The chain joins TRBV28 to TRBJ2-7; TRBD2 is a possible D gene (5 bases). This CDR3 is built from 12 residues. V was shortened by 6 bases and J by 6 bases, with 12 bases between the two germline ends. The germline V gene encodes CDR1 MDHEN and CDR2 SYDVKM. Here the CDR3 reads CASSPPGSEQYF. In nucleotides, the CDR3 is TGTGCCAGCAGCCCCCCGGGGTCCGAGCAGTACTTC. Combining the CDR3 with reference TRBV28 and TRBJ2-7 gives the whole variable domain DVKVTQSSRYLVKRTGEKVFLECVQDMDHENMFWYRQDPGLGLRLIYFSYDVKMKEKGDIPEGYSVSREKKERFSLILESASTNQTSMYLCASSPPGSEQYFGPGTRLTVT.

The chain is built from TRBV7-9 and TRBJ2-7; D tentatively reads TRBD1 or TRBD2 (6 bases each). With 5 bases removed from V and 7 bases from J, the gap between germline ends came to 12 bases. The CDR3 runs to 12 residues. The germline CDR1 and CDR2 sequences are SEHNR and FQNEAQ (reference sequence). DNA for the CDR3: TGTGCCAGCAGCCCAGGGGCGGGGGAGCAGTACTTC. Amino acid sequence: CASSPGAGEQYF.

This rearrangement joins TRBV27 to TRBJ2-3; no definite D call. CDR1 is MNHEY, CDR2 SMNVEV, per germline (reference sequence). The V and J ends lost 1 base and 2 bases respectively, with 10 bases between them. The CDR3 runs 15 residues. DNA of the CDR3: TGTGCCAGCAGTTTATTGGTCGGAGCCACAGATACGCAGTATTTT. As protein: CASSLLVGATDTQYF.

The V and J genes are TRBV9 and TRBJ1-2; 9 positions agree with TRBD1. The CDR3 is 13 residues long. Germline-derived CDR1 and CDR2 are SGDLS and YYNGEE. J gave up 8 bases and V 3 bases, and 5 bases lay outside the gene matches. DNA for the CDR3: TGTGCCAGCAGCGCGAGGGACAGGGAAGGCTACACCTTC. Encoded protein: CASSARDREGYTF.

The genes are TRBV19 and TRBJ1-2; D not certain. CDR1 and CDR2 (germline): LNHDA, SQIVND (reference sequence). The CDR3 covers 14 residues. Deletions cut 3 bases from V and 3 bases from J, with 11 bases between. The CDR3 loop is CASSISRRDYGYTF. As DNA, the CDR3 is TGTGCCAGTAGTATTTCCAGGCGAGACTATGGCTACACCTTC.

The V gene is TRBV6-1, the J gene TRBJ1-1, with no clear D. There are 13 residues in the CDR3. Between the trimmed V and J ends, which lost 3 bases and 5 bases, there was a span of 10 bases. Looked up from germline, CDR1 is MNHNS and CDR2 is SASEGT. The chain's CDR3 is CASSDGSRTEAFF. The CDR3 region has the DNA TGTGCCAGCAGTGATGGCTCGAGGACTGAAGCTTTCTTT.

The rearrangement joins TRBV27 to TRBJ2-2; 10 bases are a match to TRBD1. Looked up from germline, CDR1 is MNHEY and CDR2 is SMNVEV (reference sequence). This CDR3 comprises 15 residues. J lost 4 bases, V lost 6 bases, and 5 bases had no gene match. The DNA for the CDR3 is TGTGCCAGCAGCCCCGGGACAGGGGTCACCGGGGAGCTGTTTTTT. As protein: CASSPGTGVTGELFF.

V usage is TRBV5-1 and J usage is TRBJ2-7; D perhaps matches TRBD1 (6 bases). From germline, CDR1 is SGHRS and CDR2 YFSETQ. The length of the CDR3 is 16 residues. V was trimmed by 4 bases and J by 2 bases, leaving 19 bases between them. The CDR3 nucleotides are TGCGCCAGCAGCGAGGGATTGGGACACGGGACCTACGAGCAGTACTTC. This sequence encodes CASSEGLGHGTYEQYF.

Sample share makes this clone medium-sized. The V call is TRBV28, the J call TRBJ2-1; 8 nucleotides line up with TRBD2. CDR3 length: 15 amino acids. V was pared by 7 bases and J by 9 bases, with 14 bases of the junction left unmatched. The germline gives CDR1 MDHEN, CDR2 SYDVKM. The DNA of the CDR3 is TGTGCCAGCAAGTTTGCGGGAGGAGGAAGCGGTGAGCAGTTCTTC. Protein product: CASKFAGGGSGEQFF.

This chain connects TRBV5-1 to TRBJ2-7, with a possible D match to TRBD1 (6 bases). Trimming cost V 0 bases and J 4 bases, with 8 bases left between them. The CDR3 has 13 residues. The germline CDR1 and CDR2 sequences are SGHRS and YFSETQ. CDR3 amino acids: CASSLVGQYEQYF. The CDR3 coding sequence is TGCGCCAGCAGCTTGGTAGGACAGTACGAGCAGTACTTC. Based on the CDR3 plus reference TRBV5-1 and TRBJ2-7, the full variable domain is KAGVTQTPRYLIKTRGQQVTLSCSPISGHRSVSWYQQTPGQGLQFLFEYFSETQRNKGNFPGRFSGRQFSNSRSEMNVSTLELGDSALYLCASSLVGQYEQYFGPGTRLTVT.